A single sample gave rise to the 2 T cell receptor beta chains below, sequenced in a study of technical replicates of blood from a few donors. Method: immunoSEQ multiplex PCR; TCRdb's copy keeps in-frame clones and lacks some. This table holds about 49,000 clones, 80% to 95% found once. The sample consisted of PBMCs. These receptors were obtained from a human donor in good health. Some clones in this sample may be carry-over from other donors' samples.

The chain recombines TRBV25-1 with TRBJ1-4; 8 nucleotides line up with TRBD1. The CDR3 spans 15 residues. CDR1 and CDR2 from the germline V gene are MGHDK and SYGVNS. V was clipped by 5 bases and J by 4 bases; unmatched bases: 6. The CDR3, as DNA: TGTGCCAGCAGTAACTACAGGGGGATTAATGAAAAACTGTTTTTT. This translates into CASSNYRGINEKLFF.

CDR3 sequence: CASSLQGTYEQYF. The CDR3 nucleotides read TGTGCCAGCAGTTTGCAGGGCACCTACGAGCAGTACTTC. The V gene is TRBV27, the J gene TRBJ2-7, with D possibly TRBD1 on 5 matching bases. The V end was cut by 3 bases, the J end by 2 bases, with 8 bases between. CDR1 and CDR2 (germline): MNHEY, SMNVEV (reference sequence). CDR3 length: 13 amino acids.